These T cell receptor beta chains were read from a single sample in a study of blood T cell repertoires in COVID-19. The table came from immunoSEQ multiplex PCR; TCRdb's copy has only in-frame clones and leaves some out. The table lists around 500,000 clones, approximately 90% of them singletons. The sample taken for sequencing was PBMCs or T cells enriched from blood (not recorded which). The receptors stem from a woman aged 40 to 49 who had recovered from COVID-19. The CDR3 runs from the conserved cysteine through the conserved F or W. The D gene is left open where the match is weak. Part of the rows lack a size; the others show once, few, many or a class for expanded clones.

D	size	V	J	CDR3	DNA
TRBD2	.	TRBV6-4	TRBJ2-1	CASSRVSGLSYNEQFF	TGTGCCAGCAGTCGGGTTAGCGGGTTGTCCTACAATGAGCAGTTCTTC
.	.	TRBV19	TRBJ1-3	CASTLHPRPQGGSGNTIYF	TGTGCCAGTACCCTCCACCCCCGCCCCCAGGGAGGGTCGGGAAACACCATATATTTT
.	.	TRBV12-3/TRBV12-4	TRBJ1-2	CASSQIDYGYTF	TGTGCCAGCAGCCAAATAGACTATGGCTACACCTTC
.	.	TRBV2	TRBJ1-2	CASIFDTNYGYTF	TGTGCCAGCATTTTCGACACGAACTATGGCTACACCTTC
.	once	TRBV27	TRBJ2-1	CASSLSLRGYNEQFF	TGTGCCAGCAGTTTATCCCTACGGGGCTACAATGAGCAGTTCTTC
.	once	TRBV5-1	TRBJ1-5	CASSRGGGEQPQHF	TGCGCCAGCAGCAGGGGAGGCGGGGAGCAGCCCCAGCATTTT
.	.	TRBV18	TRBJ1-5	CASSPPGGVGNQPQHF	TGTGCCAGCTCACCGCCTGGGGGGGTAGGCAATCAGCCCCAGCATTTT
TRBD1	few	TRBV6-2/TRBV6-3	TRBJ1-1	CASSYRQGAYFGDTEAFF	TGTGCCAGCAGTTACCGTCAGGGGGCGTATTTTGGCGACACTGAAGCTTTCTTT
.	.	TRBV19	TRBJ1-2	CASTPFYGGVYGYTF	TGTGCCAGTACACCTTTTTATGGGGGGGTCTATGGCTACACCTTC
.	.	TRBV29-1	TRBJ2-1	CSVDATGTVNNEQFF	TGCAGCGTTGACGCAACCGGGACTGTCAACAATGAGCAGTTCTTC
.	once	TRBV3-1/TRBV3-2	TRBJ2-1	CASTPGGNEQFF	TGTGCCAGCACCCCGGGTGGCAATGAGCAGTTCTTC
TRBD1	.	TRBV18	TRBJ1-5	CASSPGQGSSQVQPQHF	TGTGCCAGCTCACCCGGACAGGGATCCTCGCAAGTTCAGCCCCAGCATTTT
.	.	TRBV11-3	TRBJ2-2	CASSPQTDYTGELFF	TGTGCCAGCAGCCCACAGACAGACTACACCGGGGAGCTGTTTTTT
TRBD1	.	TRBV18	TRBJ2-1	CASSPTGLLNNEQFF	TGTGCCAGCTCACCGACAGGGTTACTCAACAATGAGCAGTTCTTC
.	.	TRBV19	TRBJ1-1	CASSVDRNTEAFF	TGTGCCAGTAGCGTCGACAGGAACACTGAAGCTTTCTTT
.	.	TRBV4-1	TRBJ2-3	CASSQDNGVDTQYF	TGCGCCAGCAGCCAAGATAACGGGGTGGATACGCAGTATTTT
TRBD1	.	TRBV5-1	TRBJ2-7	CASSLGDRGTYEQYF	TGCGCCAGCAGCTTGGGGGACAGGGGAACCTACGAGCAGTACTTC
.	.	TRBV7-2	TRBJ1-4	CASSVQGFSNEKLFF	TGTGCCAGCAGCGTACAGGGATTTTCTAATGAAAAACTGTTTTTT
TRBD1	.	TRBV18	TRBJ1-1	CASSTTGTEAFF	TGTGCCAGCTCAACGACAGGGACTGAAGCTTTCTTT
.	.	TRBV5-1	TRBJ2-7	CASTQYYTPGNEQYF	TGCGCCAGCACGCAATACTACACCCCCGGGAACGAGCAGTACTTC
TRBD1	.	TRBV18	TRBJ2-5	CASSPRTGQETQYF	TGTGCCAGCTCACCAAGGACAGGGCAAGAGACCCAGTACTTC
.	.	TRBV11-2	TRBJ1-2	CASSSGRGGGYGYTF	TGTGCCAGCAGCTCGGGAAGGGGGGGCGGCTATGGCTACACCTTC
.	.	TRBV5-1	TRBJ2-2	CASSSAGTQAAGELFF	TGCGCCAGCAGCTCGGCTGGCACCCAGGCCGCCGGGGAGCTGTTTTTT
.	.	TRBV11-2	TRBJ1-3	CASSLEPGNTIYF	TGTGCCAGCAGCTTAGAACCGGGTAACACCATATATTTT
.	.	TRBV6-4	TRBJ1-3	CASSGGPGNTIYF	TGTGCCAGCAGTGGCGGGCCTGGAAACACCATATATTTT
.	.	TRBV7-8	TRBJ2-7	CASSLAPGESYEQYF	TGTGCCAGCAGCTTAGCACCGGGAGAAAGCTACGAGCAGTACTTC
.	.	TRBV2	TRBJ2-1	CAGSRGPGVNEQFF	TGTGCCGGCTCCCGGGGCCCAGGGGTCAATGAGCAGTTCTTC
.	few	TRBV24-1	TRBJ2-2	CATSDTWGETGELFF	TGTGCCACCAGTGACACTTGGGGGGAAACCGGGGAGCTGTTTTTT
TRBD2	.	TRBV9	TRBJ2-1	CASSPTGGASYNEQFF	TGTGCCAGCAGCCCCACCGGGGGGGCCTCCTACAATGAGCAGTTCTTC